Shown below are 26 T cell receptor beta chains from a single sample sequenced in a study of cytomegalovirus exposure and HLA in healthy donors. Researchers ran the PCR with 60 Vbeta and 13 Jbeta primers. Assay: immunoSEQ multiplex PCR; the TCRdb copy retains only in-frame clones and omits some. The sample gives around 100,000 clones, 73% of which show up once; approximately 3.5% is in the top ten. Input material: PBMCs. These receptors came from a man aged 40-50 years in good health and CMV-seronegative.

To note about this clone: The sample holds other DNA sequences that translate to the same CDR3. J is TRBJ2-7 and V is TRBV13; D gene ambiguous. The V end lost 2 bases, the J end lost 3 bases, and 5 bases lay between the germline ends. CDR1 PRHDT and CDR2 FYEKMQ come from the germline V gene (reference sequence). This CDR3 contains 12 residues. CDR3 sequence (DNA): TGTGCCAGCAGCTTAAACAGCTACGAGCAGTACTTC. Amino acids: CASSLNSYEQYF.

The V gene is TRBV7-2, the J gene TRBJ1-4; D remains ambiguous. Deletions cut 5 bases from V and 8 bases from J, with 15 bases between. CDR3 length: 14 amino acids. Germline V gene data show CDR1 as SGHTA and CDR2 as FQGNSA. Here the CDR3 DNA reads TGTGCCAGCAGCCCCCATCAGGCGGGAGAAAAACTGTTTTTT. It specifies CASSPHQAGEKLFF.

This clone was counted a single time. The rearrangement uses TRBV29-1 and TRBJ2-3; 7 bases fit TRBD1. V was clipped by 4 bases and J by 0 bases; unmatched bases: 7. The CDR3 length is 15 residues. Germline CDR1 is SQVTM and CDR2 is ANQGSEA. The CDR3: CSVVWTGFSTDTQYF. The CDR3 nucleotides are TGCAGCGTTGTATGGACAGGTTTTAGCACAGATACGCAGTATTTT.

Only a few counts were recorded for this clone. The V call is TRBV27, the J call TRBJ1-4; D gene ambiguous. The germline gives CDR1 MNHEY, CDR2 SMNVEV (reference sequence). The CDR3 length is 14 residues. Trimming took off 3 bases at V and 7 bases at J, with 12 bases between the two ends. The CDR3 sequence is CASSLMAGSEKLFF. Here the CDR3 DNA reads TGTGCCAGCAGTTTGATGGCAGGCTCTGAAAAACTGTTTTTT.

This sequence joins TRBV21-1 and TRBJ1-1; whether TRBD1, the table's D call, matches the DNA was not checked. TRBV21-1 has pseudogene status. The CDR3 is made up of 14 amino acids. CDR3 DNA: TGTGCCAGCAGCGGGCCAGGGAAAAACACTGAAGCTTTCTTT. Translated: CASSGPGKNTEAFF.

This clone was seen a handful of times. In DNA form, the CDR3 reads TGTGCCAGCTCCCCAGGGAGGAGCCCCCGTAATGAAAAACTGTTTTTT. Its protein is CASSPGRSPRNEKLFF. The J gene is TRBJ1-4, the V gene TRBV18, with TRBD1 as a possible D gene (5 bases). V was pared by 6 bases and J by 4 bases, with 18 bases between. The V gene's germline CDR1 is KGHSH and CDR2 LQKENI. The CDR3 is 16 residues long. The variable domain in full, with the rest retrieved from reference TRBV18 and TRBJ1-4, is NAGVMQNPRHLVRRRGQEARLRCSPMKGHSHVYWYRQLPEEGLKFMVYLQKENIIDESGMPKERFSAEFPKEGPSILRIQQVVRGDSAAYFCASSPGRSPRNEKLFFGSGTQLSVL.

The rearrangement joins TRBV19 to TRBJ1-2; TRBD1 aligns across 7 bases. Germline values: CDR1 LNHDA, CDR2 SQIVND (reference sequence). The CDR3 totals 15 residues. V shed 3 bases, J shed 5 bases, and the junction held 9 bases outside the gene matches. DNA of the CDR3: TGTGCCAGTAGTATCCTGGACAGGAGTAGGTATGGCTACACCTTC. It codes for CASSILDRSRYGYTF.

CDR3 in DNA: TGTGCCAGCAGTAGGGACAGTTCGAACACCGGGGAGCTGTTTTTT. As protein: CASSRDSSNTGELFF. This chain joins TRBV2 and TRBJ2-2; the match to TRBD1 covers 7 bases. The germline CDR1 and CDR2 sequences are SNHLY and FYNNEI. V lost 5 bases to trimming and J lost 0 bases; unmatched junction nucleotides: 3. This CDR3 comprises 15 residues. Full variable domain (outside the CDR3, taken from reference TRBV2 and TRBJ2-2): EPEVTQTPSHQVTQMGQEVILRCVPISNHLYFYWYRQILGQKVEFLVSFYNNEISEKSEIFDDQFSVERPDGSNFTLKIRSTKLEDSAMYFCASSRDSSNTGELFFGEGSRLTVL.

The chain employs TRBV11-3 and TRBJ2-7; tentative D call: TRBD2 (5 bases). Germline lookup yields CDR1 SGHNT and CDR2 YENEEA. The CDR3 consists of 10 residues. The V end lost 11 bases, the J end lost 3 bases, and 8 bases lay between the germline ends. CDR3: CAPRGYEQYF. For the CDR3, the DNA is TGTGCCCCACGGGGCTACGAGCAGTACTTC.

The rearrangement uses TRBV29-1 and TRBJ1-1; tentative D call: TRBD1 (5 bases). CDR1 SQVTM and CDR2 ANQGSEA come from the germline V gene. The CDR3 covers 14 residues. Between the trimmed V and J ends, which lost 0 bases and 5 bases, there was a span of 13 bases. The CDR3 region is CSVEERRGNTEAFF. Here the CDR3 DNA reads TGCAGCGTTGAAGAAAGGAGGGGAAATACTGAAGCTTTCTTT.

The chain carries TRBV11-2 and TRBJ2-1; 8 bases are shared with TRBD1. The CDR3 spans 18 residues. Germline values: CDR1 SGHAT, CDR2 FQNNGV. Trimming took 4 bases from V and 3 from J; bases not matched to a gene: 14. This CDR3 reads CASSSFAPGQGLYNEQFF. The CDR3 bases are TGTGCCAGCAGCTCGTTTGCTCCTGGACAGGGACTCTACAATGAGCAGTTCTTC.

The J gene is TRBJ2-3, the V gene TRBV19, with D maybe TRBD2 (6 bases). This CDR3 has 13 amino acids. Trimming cost V 6 bases and J 6 bases, with 13 bases left between them. Per the germline V gene, CDR1 is LNHDA and CDR2 is SQIVND (reference sequence). CDR3 residues: CASRRGNGDTQYF. The CDR3 region has the DNA TGTGCCAGTAGACGGGGGAACGGTGATACGCAGTATTTT.

The chain couples TRBV5-1 to TRBJ1-3; D gene ambiguous. V shed 0 bases and J shed 4 bases, with 14 bases lying between them. The CDR3 extends over 16 amino acids. Germline V gene lookup returns CDR1 SGHRS and CDR2 YFSETQ. CDR3 in amino acids: CASSLVQRERGNTIYF. For the CDR3, the DNA is TGCGCCAGCAGCTTGGTACAGCGCGAGCGGGGAAACACCATATATTTT.

This chain connects TRBV29-1 to TRBJ2-2; D is unresolved. V lost 4 bases and J lost 3, with 12 bases in between. CDR1 and CDR2 from the germline V gene are SQVTM and ANQGSEA. The CDR3 is made up of 14 amino acids. The CDR3, as DNA: TGCAGCGTTGGTAATGCGGCGTACACCGGGGAGCTGTTTTTT. Protein product: CSVGNAAYTGELFF.

The CDR3 reads CASSPGTLRQPQHF. The CDR3 DNA follows: TGTGCCAGCAGCCCCGGGACATTGAGACAGCCCCAGCATTTT. This chain links TRBV4-2 with TRBJ1-5; possible D gene TRBD1, 6 bases. V was cut by 4 bases and J by 7 bases, with 14 bases left in between. The CDR3 is made up of 14 amino acids. Germline V gives CDR1 LGHNA, CDR2 YNFKEQ.

The chain carries TRBV13 and TRBJ2-7; TRBD2 matches at 10 bases. Losses at the gene ends were 3 bases for V and 2 bases for J; bases not matched to a gene: 4. CDR3 length equals 15 residues. CDR1 and CDR2 from the germline V gene are PRHDT and FYEKMQ (reference sequence). The CDR3 loop is CASSFSGGLTYEQYF. The CDR3 DNA sequence: TGTGCCAGCAGCTTTAGCGGGGGGCTTACCTACGAGCAGTACTTC.

V gene TRBV13 combines with J gene TRBJ2-1; the D gene is possibly TRBD1 (6 bases). CDR3 size: 15 residues. V was trimmed by 6 bases and J by 2 bases, leaving 14 bases between them. From germline, CDR1 is PRHDT and CDR2 FYEKMQ (reference sequence). The CDR3 region has the DNA TGTGCCAGCAGATTACAGGGCAGGCCCTACAATGAGCAGTTCTTC. It specifies CASRLQGRPYNEQFF.

This clone was observed a handful of times. The genes are TRBV2 and TRBJ1-3; D possibly corresponds to TRBD1 (6 bases). Per the germline V gene, CDR1 is SNHLY and CDR2 is FYNNEI. This CDR3 contains 14 residues. The germline V and J ends were trimmed by 6 bases and 0 bases, with 9 bases remaining between them. CDR3 nucleotides: TGTGCCAGCAGGCACAGGGACTCTGGAAACACCATATATTTT. It codes for CASRHRDSGNTIYF.

This clone has only one observation. This rearrangement joins TRBV4-1 to TRBJ2-2; D gene uncertain. The CDR3 has 15 residues. The germline V and J ends were trimmed by 8 bases and 2 bases, with 15 bases remaining between them. Germline V gene sequence: CDR1 MGHRA, CDR2 YSYEKL. This CDR3 is CASRTARRNTGELFF. The CDR3 DNA reads as TGCGCCAGCCGTACCGCTAGAAGAAACACCGGGGAGCTGTTTTTT.

The rearrangement links TRBV5-4 to TRBJ2-5; 11 nucleotides align to TRBD2. The V segment lost 3 bases and the J segment 7 bases; nucleotides outside the gene matches: 8. The CDR3 runs 15 residues. Germline CDR1 reads SGHNT; CDR2 reads YYREEE (reference sequence). The CDR3 here is CASSSLAGGLGTQYF. In DNA form, the CDR3 reads TGTGCCAGCAGCTCCTTAGCGGGGGGGCTCGGGACCCAGTACTTC. Full variable domain (rest looked up from reference TRBV5-4 and TRBJ2-5): ETGVTQSPTHLIKTRGQQVTLRCSSQSGHNTVSWYQQALGQGPQFIFQYYREEENGRGNFPPRFSGLQFPNYSSELNVNALELDDSALYLCASSSLAGGLGTQYFGPGTRLLVL.

The rearrangement joins TRBV4-1 to TRBJ2-6, with TRBD2 matching over 12 bases. Germline V gives CDR1 MGHRA, CDR2 YSYEKL. V lost 0 bases and J lost 2; bases outside the gene matches: 2. This CDR3 is 18 amino acids long. In DNA, the CDR3 is TGCGCCAGCAGCCAAGAGTCTAGCGGGGGGGCTGGGGCCAACGTCCTGACTTTC. It is translated as CASSQESSGGAGANVLTF.

The CDR3 nucleotides read TGTGCCACCAGCAGAGAGTCGGAGGATGGCTACACCTTC. Translated, it gives CATSRESEDGYTF. The V and J genes are TRBV15 and TRBJ1-2; D not resolved. The V gene lost 0 bases and the J gene lost 6 bases, with 8 bases spanning the gap. The length of the CDR3 is 13 residues. Germline CDR1 LNHNV, CDR2 YYDKDF (reference sequence).

The rearrangement joins TRBV4-2 to TRBJ2-3, with 8 nucleotides matching TRBD2. The CDR3 extends over 16 amino acids. The germline V gene encodes CDR1 LGHNA and CDR2 YNFKEQ. After removal of 2 bases from V and 2 bases from J, the junction contained 6 bases not matched to a gene. CDR3 sequence: CASSQRLATLTDTQYF. In DNA, the CDR3 is TGTGCCAGCAGCCAACGACTAGCGACCCTCACAGATACGCAGTATTTT.

This chain joins TRBV30 and TRBJ1-4, with no clear D. Deletions cut 3 bases from V and 7 bases from J, with 12 bases between. The CDR3 sequence is 13 residues long. From germline, CDR1 is GTSNPN and CDR2 SVGIG (reference sequence). CDR3 sequence reads: CAWRPEDVEKLFF. The CDR3, as DNA: TGTGCCTGGAGACCAGAGGATGTTGAAAAACTGTTTTTT.

The chain has TRBV9 and TRBJ1-2, with 7 bases aligning to TRBD1. Germline CDR1 is SGDLS and CDR2 is YYNGEE. This CDR3 spans 15 amino acids. Trimming removed 3 bases from V and 4 bases from J; junction bases left unmatched: 9. CDR3 in amino acids: CASSGITGVLYGYTF. In DNA form, the CDR3 reads TGTGCCAGCAGCGGGATAACAGGGGTGCTCTATGGCTACACCTTC.

This clone appeared once. The V and J genes are TRBV7-8 and TRBJ2-1; D may be TRBD2 (6 bases). The CDR3 contains 16 residues. V was trimmed by 0 bases and J by 10 bases, leaving 19 bases between them. Germline CDR1 SGHVS, CDR2 FQNEAQ. Here the CDR3 reads CASSLAGGTRRTEQFF. CDR3 nucleotides: TGTGCCAGCAGCTTAGCCGGCGGGACCCGTCGTACCGAGCAGTTCTTC.